A single sample gave rise to the 17 T cell receptor beta chains below, sequenced in a study of regulatory T cells in long-lasting Graves disease. Construction of TCR beta libraries relied on iRepertoire HTBI primers and on Arm-PCR targeting CDR3 regions. Via MiXCR, TCRdb re-called the multiplex PCR reads, giving one row per CDR3 protein. The data hold 560,000 or so distinct CDR3 sequences, with roughly 15% observed a single time. Time point noted: newly diagnosed GD, antithyroid drugs for less than 3 months. PBMCs provided the RNA from which the TCR library was made. This sample also belongs to another study, concerning T cells in Graves' hyperthyroidism and ophthalmopathy.

Sequences were derived from peripheral blood mononuclear cells (PBMCs), sampled at new diagnosis, from a patient treated with antithyroid drugs. These receptors all come from a man aged 18 to 30 with Graves disease.

This clonotype was detected only a few times. The rearrangement uses TRBV14 and TRBJ1-2, with D unclear. Deletions cut 1 base from V and 8 bases from J, with 11 bases between. Germline V gene sequence: CDR1 SGHDN, CDR2 FVKESK. The CDR3 length is 13 residues. CDR3 nucleotide sequence: TGTGCCAGCAGCCAAGTTACAGCCCGAGGCTACACCTTC. Translated, it gives CASSQVTARGYTF.

The CDR3 here is CASSPGQGNVLPEAFF. DNA for the CDR3: TGCGCCAGCAGCCCCGGACAGGGGAATGTGTTACCTGAAGCTTTCTTT. The chain recombines TRBV5-1 with TRBJ1-1, with 9 nucleotides matching TRBD1. The trim removed 4 bases at V and 6 bases at J, leaving 13 bases unmatched. This CDR3 contains 16 residues. Germline assignment: CDR1 SGHRS and CDR2 YFSETQ.

Of note for this clonotype: At one boundary the junction diverges from the germline segment, which might be a read error. The chain links TRBV2 to TRBJ2-5; no clear D. The CDR3 spans 14 residues. CDR1 is SNHLY and CDR2 is FYNNEI in the germline V gene. CDR3: CASRGGVPQEAQYF. CDR3 DNA sequence: TGTGCCAGCAGGGGCGGCGTTCCCCAAGAGGCCCAGTACTTC.

This clonotype appeared a single time. The V call is TRBV20-1, the J call TRBJ1-5, with D unclear. CDR3 size: 15 residues. CDR1 and CDR2 (germline): DFQATT, SNEGSKA (reference sequence). V was cut by 1 base and J by 3 bases, with 13 bases left in between. The CDR3 region has the DNA TGCAGTGCTAGAGGTGCCCGGGGAGACAATCAGCCCCAGCATTTT. It is translated as CSARGARGDNQPQHF.

This clonotype was observed many times. The chain combines TRBV27 with TRBJ2-1, with D unresolved. Trimming shortened V by 3 bases and J by 6 bases, and 15 bases separated the two germline ends. Per the germline V gene, CDR1 is MNHEY and CDR2 is SMNVEV (reference sequence). This CDR3 has 15 residues. Here the CDR3 DNA reads TGTGCCAGCAGTTTCAGTCGTGGGATAGGCAATGAGCAGTTCTTC. It specifies CASSFSRGIGNEQFF.

This clonotype was recorded at least ten times. This chain joins TRBV24-1 and TRBJ2-5; D unclear. The CDR3 runs 13 residues. Trimming took off 4 bases at V and 2 bases at J, with 7 bases between the two ends. CDR1 and CDR2 from the germline V gene are KGHDR and SFDVKD. CDR3 sequence: CATSEGVQETQYF. CDR3 sequence (DNA): TGTGCCACCAGTGAAGGAGTGCAAGAGACCCAGTACTTC.

This clonotype appeared a few times. This sequence joins TRBV24-1 and TRBJ2-1, with 8 nucleotides matching TRBD2. Germline CDR1 reads KGHDR; CDR2 reads SFDVKD. With V trimmed by 2 bases and J by 8 bases, 4 bases remained unmatched. The CDR3 loop spans 14 amino acids. The CDR3 protein is CATSDSQREYEQFF. The DNA for the CDR3 is TGTGCCACCAGTGATTCTCAGCGGGAGTATGAGCAGTTCTTC.

This clonotype was counted a single time. The V and J genes are TRBV19 and TRBJ2-1; 12 bases map to TRBD2. CDR1 and CDR2 from the germline V gene are LNHDA and SQIVND (reference sequence). The CDR3 contains 19 residues. The junction had 17 bases not matched to a gene; V was cut back by 7 bases and J by 4 bases. Here the CDR3 DNA reads TGTGCCAGTAAAGGACTAGCGGGACTGGGCCAGGGGGTTTACAATGAGCAGTTCTTC. Translation gives CASKGLAGLGQGVYNEQFF.

Many counts were recorded for this clonotype. This chain joins TRBV11-2 and TRBJ1-2; D is perhaps TRBD1 (6 bases). Trimming shortened V by 5 bases and J by 1 base, and 11 bases separated the two germline ends. The CDR3 loop spans 14 amino acids. Germline CDR1 reads SGHAT; CDR2 reads FQNNGV. CDR3 amino acids: CASSTDRLNYGYTF. The DNA of the CDR3 is TGTGCCAGCAGCACGGACAGACTTAACTATGGCTACACCTTC.

This clonotype was found many times. The gene calls are TRBV7-8 and TRBJ2-7, with D uncertain. V gave up 1 base and J gave up 1 base, with 8 bases separating them. From germline, CDR1 is SGHVS and CDR2 FQNEAQ. The length of the CDR3 is 14 residues. The CDR3 loop is CASSLDPVSYEQYF. The CDR3 DNA sequence: TGTGCCAGCAGCTTAGACCCAGTATCCTACGAGCAGTACTTC.

This clonotype showed up many times. This rearrangement joins TRBV30 to TRBJ1-5; D is possibly TRBD1 (5 bases). From germline, CDR1 is GTSNPN and CDR2 SVGIG (reference sequence). The V and J ends lost 4 bases and 6 bases respectively, with 13 bases between them. The CDR3 sequence is 13 residues long. The CDR3 DNA sequence: TGTGCCTGGACTCCATCGGGGGGTCAGCCCCAGCATTTT. This encodes CAWTPSGGQPQHF.

This clonotype was observed a handful of times. A clone one base away is much larger, so this may be a read error. The chain carries TRBV6-9 and TRBJ2-7, with TRBD1 as a possible D gene (5 bases). This CDR3 is built from 14 residues. Germline V gene lookup returns CDR1 MNHGY and CDR2 SVAAGI. V was cut by 3 bases and J by 6 bases, with 15 bases left in between. CDR3 in amino acids: CASSYPQGSGEQYF. In DNA, the CDR3 is TGTGCCAGCAGTTACCCCCAGGGATCCGGCGAGCAGTACTTC.

The rearrangement uses TRBV18 and TRBJ2-7; perhaps TRBD1 as D (5 bases). Per the germline V gene, CDR1 is KGHSH and CDR2 is LQKENI. V shed 2 bases and J shed 0 bases, with 11 bases lying between them. The CDR3 contains 15 residues. In DNA, the CDR3 is TGTGCCAGCTCACCAAAGGACAAATCCTCCTACGAGCAGTACTTC. It encodes CASSPKDKSSYEQYF.

This clonotype was detected many times. The V call is TRBV24-1, the J call TRBJ1-1; 7 nucleotides agree with TRBD1. CDR3 size: 17 residues. The germline V gene encodes CDR1 KGHDR and CDR2 SFDVKD. The ends lost 3 bases at V and 4 bases at J; junction bases unmatched: 13. CDR3 in amino acids: CATSDIRQGSGRTEAFF. The CDR3 DNA follows: TGTGCCACCAGTGATATACGACAGGGCTCGGGGCGCACTGAAGCTTTCTTT.

This clonotype was observed many times. The genes are TRBV7-9 and TRBJ1-6, with TRBD1 matching over 8 bases. The CDR3 is 15 residues long. CDR1 SEHNR and CDR2 FQNEAQ come from the germline V gene (reference sequence). V shed 3 bases, J shed 8 bases, and the junction held 6 bases outside the gene matches. CDR3 protein: CASSFLGQGDSPLHF. The CDR3 DNA sequence: TGTGCCAGCAGCTTCTTAGGACAGGGCGATTCACCCCTCCACTTT.

There are a few counts of this clonotype. The rearrangement uses TRBV6-5 and TRBJ2-1, with 10 bases lining up with TRBD2. Trimming at V came to 2 bases and at J to 8 bases, leaving 12 bases not matched to a gene. The CDR3 runs to 17 residues. Germline CDR1 is MNHEY and CDR2 is SVGAGI. In nucleotides, the CDR3 is TGTGCCAGCAGTTACGGAGGACTAGCGGATCAGGTTGATGAGCAGTTCTTC. This codes for CASSYGGLADQVDEQFF.

With respect to this clonotype: This may stem from a read error, because a much larger clone lies one nucleotide away. In this CDR3 the conserved last residue, phenylalanine or tryptophan, is missing, so a read error is likely. The CDR3 DNA is TGCAGTGCCCCGGGGGGAGGCTACGAGCAGTACCTC. Its translation is CSAPGGGYEQYL. The J gene is TRBJ2-1, the V gene TRBV20-1, with TRBD2 matching over 7 bases. The J call is in doubt because the DNA end fits TRBJ2-7 better. The CDR3 is 12 residues long. Germline V lookup: CDR1 DFQATT, CDR2 SNEGSKA (reference sequence).